This paragraph reports one TCR beta chain. Its antigen remains unidentified. TCRdb called the reads again in MiXCR, with one record for every CDR3 protein. The sample includes 8,000 or so distinct CDR3 sequences, around 47% of them seen just once. The entry originates in a study of T cell repertoires in cytomegalovirus infection. The CDR3 covers 13 residues. The germline gives CDR1 MNHEY, CDR2 SVGAGI. V was shortened by 5 bases and J by 5 bases, with 12 bases between the two germline ends. The V and J genes are TRBV6-5 and TRBJ1-1, with D perhaps TRBD1 (5 bases). This TCR derives from a human donor in good health (CMV status not recorded). Some clones in this sample may be carry-over from other donors' samples. The material sequenced was PBMCs, sequenced either directly or after in vitro stimulation (not recorded which). Here the CDR3 DNA reads TGTGCCAGCAGTCGCAGCGGGGGAACTGAAGCTTTCTTT. As protein: CASSRSGGTEAFF.